The T cell receptor beta chain under discussion was sequenced for a study of OX40 agonist ivuxolimab in advanced cancers. About the research overall: Checkpoint inhibitors had been given previously to approximately 40% of patients.

The CDR3 sequence is 15 residues long. The germline CDR1 and CDR2 sequences are LNHDA and SQIVND (reference sequence). The V end lost 8 bases, the J end lost 5 bases, and 18 bases lay between the germline ends. The table came from immunoSEQ multiplex PCR; TCRdb's copy has only in-frame clones and leaves some out. The sample includes about 120,000 clones, approximately 92% of them seen just once. This specimen consisted of CD4+ or CD8+ T cells sorted from blood, obtained in a trial of the OX40 agonist ivuxolimab. The gene calls are TRBV19 and TRBJ2-2, with D possibly matching TRBD1 (6 bases). This clonotype originated in an adult with an advanced solid tumor such as melanoma, head and neck, liver or kidney cancer. CDR3 in amino acids: CASETGTTTTGELFF. CDR3 coding DNA: TGTGCCAGTGAAACCGGGACAACAACTACCGGGGAGCTGTTTTTT.